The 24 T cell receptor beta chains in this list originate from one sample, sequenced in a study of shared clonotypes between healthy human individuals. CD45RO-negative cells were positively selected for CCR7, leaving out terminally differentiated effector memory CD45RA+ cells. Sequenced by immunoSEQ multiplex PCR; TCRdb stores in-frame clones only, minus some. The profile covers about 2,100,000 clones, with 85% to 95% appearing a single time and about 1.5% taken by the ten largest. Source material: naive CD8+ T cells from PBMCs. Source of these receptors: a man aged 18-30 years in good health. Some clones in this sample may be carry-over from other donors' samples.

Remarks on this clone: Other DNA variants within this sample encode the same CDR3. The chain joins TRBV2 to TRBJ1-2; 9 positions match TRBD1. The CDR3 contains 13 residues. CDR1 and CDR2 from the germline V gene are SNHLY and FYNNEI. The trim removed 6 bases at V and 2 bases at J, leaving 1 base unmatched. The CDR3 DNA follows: TGTGCCAGCAGGGACAGGGGAAACTATGGCTACACCTTC. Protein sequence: CASRDRGNYGYTF.

The CDR3 reads CASSQEGAGGRLDEQFF. In DNA, the CDR3 is TGCGCCAGCAGCCAAGAGGGAGCGGGAGGGCGATTGGATGAGCAGTTCTTC. The chain combines TRBV4-3 with TRBJ2-1; TRBD2 agrees at 10 bases. Germline V CDR1 and CDR2: LGHNA, YSLEER. V shed 0 bases and J 8 bases; nucleotides not matched to a gene: 10. The CDR3 contains 17 residues.

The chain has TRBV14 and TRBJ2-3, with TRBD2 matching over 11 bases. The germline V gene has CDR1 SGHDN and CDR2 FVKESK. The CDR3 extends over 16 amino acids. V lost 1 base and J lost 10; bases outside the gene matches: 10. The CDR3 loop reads CASSQGLAGWAAAQYF. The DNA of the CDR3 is TGTGCCAGCAGCCAAGGACTAGCGGGGTGGGCCGCGGCGCAGTATTTT.

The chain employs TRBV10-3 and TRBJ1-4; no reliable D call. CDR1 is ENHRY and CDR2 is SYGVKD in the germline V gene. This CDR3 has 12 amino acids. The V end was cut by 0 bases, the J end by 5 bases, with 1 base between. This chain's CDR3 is CAISESNEKLFF. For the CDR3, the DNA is TGTGCCATCAGTGAGTCGAATGAAAAACTGTTTTTT.

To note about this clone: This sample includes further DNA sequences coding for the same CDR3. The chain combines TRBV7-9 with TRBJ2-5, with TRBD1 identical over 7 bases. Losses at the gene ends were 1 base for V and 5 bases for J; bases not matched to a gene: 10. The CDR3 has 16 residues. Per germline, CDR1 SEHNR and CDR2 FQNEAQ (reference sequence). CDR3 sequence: CASSLVVRGRGETQYF. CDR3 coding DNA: TGTGCCAGCAGCTTAGTAGTGAGGGGCAGGGGGGAGACCCAGTACTTC.

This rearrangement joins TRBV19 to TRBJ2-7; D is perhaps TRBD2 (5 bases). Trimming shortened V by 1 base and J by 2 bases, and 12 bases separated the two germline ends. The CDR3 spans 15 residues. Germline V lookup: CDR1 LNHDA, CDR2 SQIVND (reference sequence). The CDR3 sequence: CASSIGASGPYEQYF. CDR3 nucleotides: TGTGCCAGTAGTATAGGGGCGAGCGGTCCCTACGAGCAGTACTTC.

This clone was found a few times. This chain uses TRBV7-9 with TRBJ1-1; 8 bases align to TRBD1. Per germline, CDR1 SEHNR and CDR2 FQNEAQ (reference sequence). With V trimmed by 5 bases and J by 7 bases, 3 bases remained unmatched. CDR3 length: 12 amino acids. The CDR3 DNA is TGTGCCAGCAGCCCACAGGGGGGTGAAGCTTTCTTT. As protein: CASSPQGGEAFF.

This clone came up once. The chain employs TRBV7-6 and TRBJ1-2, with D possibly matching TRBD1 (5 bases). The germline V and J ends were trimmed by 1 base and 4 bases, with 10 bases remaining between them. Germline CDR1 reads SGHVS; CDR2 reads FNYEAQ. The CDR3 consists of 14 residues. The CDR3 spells CASSLVLGGYGYTF. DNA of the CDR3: TGTGCCAGCAGCTTAGTATTGGGGGGCTATGGCTACACCTTC. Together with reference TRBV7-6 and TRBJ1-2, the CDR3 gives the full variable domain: GAGVSQSPRYKVTKRGQDVALRCDPISGHVSLYWYRQALGQGPEFLTYFNYEAQQDKSGLPNDRFSAERPEGSISTLTIQRTEQRDSAMYRCASSLVLGGYGYTFGSGTRLTVV.

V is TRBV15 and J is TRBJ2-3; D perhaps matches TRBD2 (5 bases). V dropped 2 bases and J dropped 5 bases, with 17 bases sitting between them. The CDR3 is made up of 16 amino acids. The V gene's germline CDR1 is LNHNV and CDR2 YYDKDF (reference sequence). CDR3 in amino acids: CATSRLSPGGGDTQYF. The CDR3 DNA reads TGTGCCACCAGCAGATTAAGCCCCGGAGGTGGAGATACGCAGTATTTT.

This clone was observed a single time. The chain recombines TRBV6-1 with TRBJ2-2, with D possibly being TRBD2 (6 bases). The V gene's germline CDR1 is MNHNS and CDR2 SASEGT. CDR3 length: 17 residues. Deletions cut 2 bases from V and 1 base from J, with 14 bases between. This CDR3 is CASSEMRISGNTGELFF. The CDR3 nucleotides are TGTGCCAGCAGTGAAATGAGGATTAGCGGGAACACCGGGGAGCTGTTTTTT.

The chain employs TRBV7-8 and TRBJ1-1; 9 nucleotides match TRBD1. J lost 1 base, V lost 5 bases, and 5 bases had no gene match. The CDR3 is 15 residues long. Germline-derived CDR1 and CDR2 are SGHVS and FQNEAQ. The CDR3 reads CASSPRDRENTEAFF. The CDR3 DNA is TGTGCCAGCAGCCCAAGGGACAGGGAGAACACTGAAGCTTTCTTT.

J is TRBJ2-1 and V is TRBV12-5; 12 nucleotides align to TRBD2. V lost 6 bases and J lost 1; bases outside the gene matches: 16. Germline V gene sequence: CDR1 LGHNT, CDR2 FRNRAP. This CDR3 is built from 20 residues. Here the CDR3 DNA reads TGTGCTAGTGGCGCCAACTGGACTAGCGGGAAACGCCTTTCCTACAATGAGCAGTTCTTC. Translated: CASGANWTSGKRLSYNEQFF.

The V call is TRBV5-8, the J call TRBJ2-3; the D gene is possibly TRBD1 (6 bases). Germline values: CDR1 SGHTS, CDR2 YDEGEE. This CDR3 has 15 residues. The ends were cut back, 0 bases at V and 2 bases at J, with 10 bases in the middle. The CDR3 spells CASSLGWGPTDTQYF. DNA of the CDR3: TGTGCCAGCAGCTTGGGATGGGGGCCCACAGATACGCAGTATTTT.

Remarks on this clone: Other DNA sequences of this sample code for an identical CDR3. The CDR3 nucleotides read TGTGCCAGCAGCCCAACGGGCTACGAGCAGTACTTC. This gives the protein CASSPTGYEQYF. This chain connects TRBV4-2 to TRBJ2-7, with D hard to call. Trimming cost V 4 bases and J 3 bases, with 7 bases left between them. CDR3 length equals 12 residues. Germline CDR1 LGHNA, CDR2 YNFKEQ.

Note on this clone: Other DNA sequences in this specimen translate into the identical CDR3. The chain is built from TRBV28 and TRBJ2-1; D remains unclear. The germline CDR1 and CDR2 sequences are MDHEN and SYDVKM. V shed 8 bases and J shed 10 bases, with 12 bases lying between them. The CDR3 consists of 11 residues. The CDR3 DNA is TGTGCCAGCTCTCTTTCTACGGAGCAGTTCTTC. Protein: CASSLSTEQFF.

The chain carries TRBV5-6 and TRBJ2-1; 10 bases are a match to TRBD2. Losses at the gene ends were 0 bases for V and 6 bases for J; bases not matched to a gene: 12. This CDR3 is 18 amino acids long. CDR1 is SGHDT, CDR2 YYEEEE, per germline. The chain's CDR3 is CASSLVVAGGLRGNEQFF. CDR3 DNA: TGTGCCAGCAGCTTGGTTGTAGCGGGAGGCCTCCGGGGCAATGAGCAGTTCTTC.

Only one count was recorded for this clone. CDR3 residues: CASRLAIGQPQHF. As DNA, the CDR3 is TGTGCAAGTCGCTTAGCAATAGGTCAGCCCCAGCATTTT. This chain joins TRBV12-2 and TRBJ1-5. TRBV12-2 is deemed a pseudogene. This CDR3 is 13 amino acids long.

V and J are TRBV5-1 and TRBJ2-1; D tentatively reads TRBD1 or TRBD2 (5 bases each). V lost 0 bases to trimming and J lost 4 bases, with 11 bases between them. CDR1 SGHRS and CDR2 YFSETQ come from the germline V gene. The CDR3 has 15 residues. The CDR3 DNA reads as TGCGCCAGCAGCTTGGATGTGGGACCGTACAATGAGCAGTTCTTC. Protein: CASSLDVGPYNEQFF.

The CDR3 DNA reads TGTGCCAGCAGTCTCCCCCCGACAGGGACCACTGAAGCTTTCTTT. This codes for CASSLPPTGTTEAFF. V is TRBV28 and J is TRBJ1-1; TRBD1 agrees at 7 bases. V gave up 5 bases and J gave up 4 bases; unmatched junction bases: 10. CDR1 is MDHEN and CDR2 is SYDVKM in the germline V gene. The CDR3 is made up of 15 amino acids.

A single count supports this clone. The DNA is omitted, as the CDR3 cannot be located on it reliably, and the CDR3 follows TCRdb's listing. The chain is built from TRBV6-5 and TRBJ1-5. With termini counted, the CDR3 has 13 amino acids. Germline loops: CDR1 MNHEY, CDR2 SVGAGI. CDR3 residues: CASSSSWDQPQHF.

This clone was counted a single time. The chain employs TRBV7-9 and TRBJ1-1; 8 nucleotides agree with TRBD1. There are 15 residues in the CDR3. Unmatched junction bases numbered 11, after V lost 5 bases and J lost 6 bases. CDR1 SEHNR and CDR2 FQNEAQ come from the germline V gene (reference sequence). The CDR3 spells CASSLDRGFVSEAFF. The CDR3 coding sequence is TGTGCCAGCAGCCTCGACAGGGGATTTGTATCTGAAGCTTTCTTT.

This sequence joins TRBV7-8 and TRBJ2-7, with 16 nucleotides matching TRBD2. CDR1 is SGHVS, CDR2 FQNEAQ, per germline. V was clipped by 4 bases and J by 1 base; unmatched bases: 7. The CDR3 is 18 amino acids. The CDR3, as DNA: TGTGCCAGCAGCTCCGGGACTAGCGGGAGGGTCATATCCTACGAGCAGTACTTC. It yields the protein CASSSGTSGRVISYEQYF.

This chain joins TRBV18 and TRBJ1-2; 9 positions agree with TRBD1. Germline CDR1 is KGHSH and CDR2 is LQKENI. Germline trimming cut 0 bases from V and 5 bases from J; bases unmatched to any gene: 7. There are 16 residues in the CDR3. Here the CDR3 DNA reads TGTGCCAGCTCACCACCGAGGACAGGGGTTTGGTATGGCTACACCTTC. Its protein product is CASSPPRTGVWYGYTF.

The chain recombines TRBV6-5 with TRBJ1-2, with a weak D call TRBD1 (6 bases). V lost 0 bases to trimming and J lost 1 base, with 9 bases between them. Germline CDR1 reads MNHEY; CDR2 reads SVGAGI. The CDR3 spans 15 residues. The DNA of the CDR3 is TGTGCCAGCAGTTACTCGACAGGCGATAACTATGGCTACACCTTC. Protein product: CASSYSTGDNYGYTF.